This TCR beta chain was identified in a study of cytomegalovirus exposure and HLA in healthy donors (dated by TCRdb to about 2017). Background on the whole study: A later analysis indicated that the roughly 130 validation repertoires were generated on the platform also employed for the 650 to 850 repertoires of the first cohort. Besides the first cohort of 500 to 700 subjects, a separate validation cohort made up of roughly 120 different subjects was used. High-throughput TCR immunosequencing, statistical association of individual TCRs with disease status, and machine learning were combined to predict cytomegalovirus infection status. The study aimed to test whether cataloging public T cell receptors could reveal signatures of past pathogen exposure.

The library was produced with the immunoSEQ multiplex PCR assay. Per the authors' processing: A statistical classification framework was built for diagnosing cytomegalovirus status from the catalog of TCR beta chain sequences. Entries here come from immuneACCESS through TCRdb and include only in-frame sequences with V and J called. Some clones fail to appear in such tables; in the studies checked, an unresolved V gene covers under half of the shortfall, and the cause of the remainder is unknown. V and J calls and clone size are copied from that table; D and trimming were computed from the DNA. The sample table records roughly 150,000 clones; roughly 83% of these occur just once. The biggest ten clones account for roughly 10% of the sample. Of note for this clone: Its antigen target is currently unknown. Base qualities were left out, and no much larger clone turns up one base away.

Based on the germline V gene (reference sequence), the CDR1 and CDR2 sequences are PRHDT and FYEKMQ. V is clipped by 6 bases and J by 2 bases, and the sequence between their germline boundaries is 11 bases long. The CDR3 sequence holds 14 residues, the cysteine and phenylalanine included. Only CDR3 DNA is held: 42 bases, read in frame from base 1. Overall study outcomes, separate from this receptor: Of the cluster scores, around 95% were above 0 in a later analysis, which found that TCRs clustered in the first cohort also tended to co-occur in the 95 to 150 validation repertoires. Three of the identified cytomegalovirus-associated TCR beta chains were confirmed in vitro to be specific for cytomegalovirus antigens. The study listed 164 TCR beta chains as associated with cytomegalovirus. In both the original and validation cohorts, the classifier was reported to diagnose cytomegalovirus status with high specificity and sensitivity. Most TCR sequences were observed very rarely across donors, whereas some public TCRs were present in many individuals. The validation cohort had no HLA typing available for a later analysis, so co-occurrence within that cohort was assessed over all 120 or so repertoires. According to the authors, the approach could potentially be generalized to other disease states and immunological phenotypes.

Separate from the approximately 730-subject first cohort, the validation cohort of some 130 subjects was the group to which the donors belonged. The clonotype originates from a man younger than 40 in good health and CMV-seropositive. Input material: PBMCs. The sequence links TRBV13 to TRBJ2-4; TRBD2 could be the D gene, as 5 bases match. The CDR3 protein: CASRARGTKNIQYF. The DNA sequence is given as TGTGCCAGCAGGGCTAGAGGGACCAAAAACATTCAGTACTTC.